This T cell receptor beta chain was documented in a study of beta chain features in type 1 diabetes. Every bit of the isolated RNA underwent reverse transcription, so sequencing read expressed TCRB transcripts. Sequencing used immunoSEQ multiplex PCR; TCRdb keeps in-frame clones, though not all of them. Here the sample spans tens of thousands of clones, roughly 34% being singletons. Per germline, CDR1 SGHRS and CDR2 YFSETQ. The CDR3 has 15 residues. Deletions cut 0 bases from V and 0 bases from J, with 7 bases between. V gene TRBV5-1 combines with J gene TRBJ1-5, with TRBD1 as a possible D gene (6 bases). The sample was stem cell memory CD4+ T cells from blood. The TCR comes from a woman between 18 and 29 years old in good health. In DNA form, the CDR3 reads TGCGCCAGCAGCTTGGAGGGACATAGCAATCAGCCCCAGCATTTT. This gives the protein CASSLEGHSNQPQHF.